The subject of this entry is one T cell receptor beta chain. The antigen remains undetermined. The entry originates in a study of regulatory T cells in long-lasting Graves disease. Study conclusions and caveats: TRBV28, TRBJ1-2 and TRBJ2-5 were favored in persistent disease. Researchers examined only peripheral blood and not thyroid tissue. Persistent Graves' patients showed less TCR diversity than newly diagnosed ones.

The J segment lost 6 bases and the V segment lost 6 bases, leaving 6 bases of the junction unmatched. The CDR3 is made up of 13 amino acids. Germline CDR1 reads WSHSY; CDR2 reads SAAADI. TCR beta libraries were built with iRepertoire HTBI primers and Arm-PCR of CDR3 regions. Authors' methods: In the combined samples, approximately 62 TRBV and 14 to 15 TRBJ segments were identified. A single record per CDR3 protein comes from TCRdb applying MiXCR to the multiplex PCR reads. For this entry, the V and J calls and clone size follow TCRdb and not the study's own pipeline. This table holds over 250,000 distinct CDR3 sequences, 22% found once. Time point here: persistent/refractory GD, antithyroid drugs over 5 years with positive TRAb. Extracted RNA from PBMCs served as the source of the TCR library.

This sequence originates from a female donor with Graves disease. The sequencing used peripheral blood mononuclear cells (PBMCs), collected when the disease was refractory, from a patient treated with antithyroid drugs. This chain links TRBV10-2 with TRBJ2-7, with 9 bases that match TRBD2. CDR3 protein: CASRTGLAGEQYF. CDR3 bases: TGCGCCAGCAGGACGGGACTAGCTGGCGAGCAGTACTTC.